The present T cell receptor (beta chain) was sequenced within a study of blood T cells in healthy people across ages. Study-level background: Per two T cells, about one barcoded beta molecule was captured through template switching. The study's findings and limits: Underestimates were what the diversity estimates from one million T cells were considered to be.

The second PCR ran about 6 to 11 cycles with a sample-barcoded 5' primer and J-beta primers. Per sample, CDR3-containing paired-end reads numbered at least 2.5 million. TCRdb analysed the 5' RACE reads with MiXCR anew, one entry per CDR3 protein. Here the sample spans hundreds of thousands of distinct CDR3 sequences, under 65% being singletons. CDR3 size: 13 residues. The germline CDR1 and CDR2 sequences are SGHTA and FQGNSA. The ends were cut back, 0 bases at V and 6 bases at J, with 5 bases in the middle. Comment on this clonotype: What it binds is unknown.

Sequenced input: blood. This chain uses TRBV7-2 with TRBJ2-2, with D uncertain. This TCR came from a man in his 60s in good health. The CDR3 spells CASSLALAGELFF. The CDR3 DNA reads TGTGCCAGCAGCTTAGCGCTCGCCGGGGAGCTGTTTTTT.